The 32 T cell receptor beta chains below all came from one sample that was sequenced in a study of OX40 agonist ivuxolimab in advanced cancers. Sequencing was performed with immunoSEQ multiplex PCR; in TCRdb, only in-frame clones are kept and a portion is missing. The profile shows fewer than 35,000 clones, approximately 90% of them singletons. The sample here was CD4+ or CD8+ T cells sorted from blood, taken in a trial of the OX40 agonist ivuxolimab. The receptors stem from an adult with an advanced solid tumor such as melanoma, head and neck, liver or kidney cancer.

This chain uses TRBV19 with TRBJ2-7; D is uncertain. The CDR3 is 14 amino acids. The germline V gene encodes CDR1 LNHDA and CDR2 SQIVND (reference sequence). V was pared by 3 bases and J by 2 bases, with 11 bases between. The CDR3: CASSIGAPAYEQYF. The CDR3 DNA reads as TGTGCCAGTAGTATTGGCGCGCCTGCCTACGAGCAGTACTTC.

This rearrangement joins TRBV11-2 to TRBJ2-3, with D hard to call. Germline CDR1 SGHAT, CDR2 FQNNGV. With 4 bases removed from V and 3 bases from J, the gap between germline ends came to 5 bases. CDR3 length: 12 amino acids. CDR3 in DNA: TGTGCCAGCAGCTCTACAACAGATACGCAGTATTTT. Translated: CASSSTTDTQYF.

Regarding this clone: A read error may account for a junction end that differs from germline. The chain recombines TRBV5-4 with TRBJ2-7; 8 bases agree with TRBD1. The CDR3 is made up of 14 amino acids. Germline loops: CDR1 SGHNT, CDR2 YYREEE (reference sequence). CDR3 bases: TGTGCCAGCAGCTTGGGACAGGGGTCCTTCGAGCAGTACTTC. This codes for CASSLGQGSFEQYF.

The genes are TRBV4-2 and TRBJ2-4; perhaps TRBD1 as D (7 bases). The CDR3 is made up of 15 amino acids. Deletions cut 0 bases from V and 6 bases from J, with 12 bases between. Germline V gene lookup returns CDR1 LGHNA and CDR2 YNFKEQ. DNA of the CDR3: TGTGCCAGCAGCCAAGATGCAGGGGGGCTAAACATTCAGTACTTC. Translating gives CASSQDAGGLNIQYF.

This chain joins TRBV7-3 and TRBJ2-1; 14 nucleotides align to TRBD2. CDR3 size: 15 residues. The V gene end was trimmed by 5 bases and the J gene end by 7 bases; junction bases not matched to a gene: 4. CDR1 SGHTA and CDR2 FQGTGA come from the germline V gene. The CDR3 loop is CASSVTSGRANEQFF. The CDR3 nucleotides read TGTGCCAGCAGCGTGACTAGCGGGAGGGCAAATGAGCAGTTCTTC.

The CDR3 sequence: CATSVGRAPSNEQFF. The CDR3 bases are TGTGCCACCAGCGTAGGGCGGGCGCCCAGCAATGAGCAGTTCTTC. The chain combines TRBV15 with TRBJ2-1, with a tentative D call TRBD2 (5 bases). Trimming took off 5 bases at V and 6 bases at J, with 17 bases between the two ends. The length of the CDR3 is 15 residues. Germline CDR1 and CDR2: LNHNV and YYDKDF (reference sequence).

This clone was seen just once. This chain links TRBV9 with TRBJ2-3, with TRBD2 matching over 10 bases. V lost 3 bases and J lost 5; bases outside the gene matches: 9. Germline V gene lookup returns CDR1 SGDLS and CDR2 YYNGEE. CDR3 length: 16 amino acids. CDR3 sequence reads: CASSAETSGLGDTQYF. DNA of the CDR3: TGTGCCAGCAGCGCGGAGACTAGCGGGCTGGGAGATACGCAGTATTTT.

The chain combines TRBV21-1 with TRBJ2-1. TRBV21-1 is noted as a pseudogene. This CDR3 region has 9 residues. CDR3 sequence reads: CASTNEQFF. CDR3 nucleotides: TGTGCCAGCACCAATGAGCAGTTCTTC.

V gene TRBV21-1 combines with J gene TRBJ2-7; the D call in the table, TRBD2, was not verified against the DNA. TRBV21-1 is classified as a pseudogene. The CDR3 runs to 16 residues. CDR3 loop: CASSKALRAVTYEQYF. In DNA, the CDR3 is TGTGCCAGCAGCAAAGCGCTGAGGGCAGTCACCTACGAGCAGTACTTC.

This clone has a handful of counts. This chain links TRBV6-5 with TRBJ1-6; possible D gene TRBD1, 5 bases. This CDR3 spans 12 amino acids. Looked up from germline, CDR1 is MNHEY and CDR2 is SVGAGI. Between the trimmed V and J ends, which lost 10 bases and 10 bases, there was a span of 14 bases. Here the CDR3 DNA reads TGTGCCATGATAGGGGAAAGATCACCCCTCCACTTT. Protein product: CAMIGERSPLHF.

This clone has more than one count but fewer than ten. The V gene is TRBV5-1, the J gene TRBJ2-7, with 12 positions matching TRBD1. Germline values: CDR1 SGHRS, CDR2 YFSETQ. CDR3 length: 16 amino acids. The ends lost 0 bases at V and 4 bases at J; junction bases unmatched: 5. CDR3 nucleotides: TGCGCCAGCAGCTTGGGGGACAGGGGGCCAGTTTACGAGCAGTACTTC. This sequence encodes CASSLGDRGPVYEQYF.

The chain carries TRBV19 and TRBJ1-2; D is uncertain. Trimming shortened V by 3 bases and J by 13 bases, and 12 bases separated the two germline ends. CDR3 length equals 11 residues. Germline values: CDR1 LNHDA, CDR2 SQIVND (reference sequence). Here the CDR3 reads CASSIHTSTTF. The DNA of the CDR3 is TGTGCCAGTAGTATCCACACGTCTACCACCTTC.

This clone came up a few times. The chain couples TRBV6-6 to TRBJ1-1; no firm D call. Looked up from germline, CDR1 is MNHNY and CDR2 is SVGAGI (reference sequence). The CDR3 loop spans 10 amino acids. V lost 7 bases and J 4 bases, leaving 4 bases between the germline ends. CDR3: CASKGTEAFF. As DNA, the CDR3 is TGTGCCAGCAAGGGCACTGAAGCTTTCTTT.

The sample holds one count of this clone. The rearrangement joins TRBV5-1 to TRBJ2-7; tentative D call: TRBD1 (6 bases). The CDR3 is 18 amino acids. The germline gives CDR1 SGHRS, CDR2 YFSETQ. Trimming removed 2 bases from V and 0 bases from J, with 21 bases in between. CDR3: CASSLTLPGHKFSYEQYF. CDR3 nucleotides: TGCGCCAGCAGCTTAACTTTACCGGGACACAAATTCTCCTACGAGCAGTACTTC.

V and J are TRBV19 and TRBJ2-1, with 10 bases aligning to TRBD1. This CDR3 has 14 residues. V shed 8 bases, J shed 4 bases, and the junction held 5 bases outside the gene matches. The V gene's germline CDR1 is LNHDA and CDR2 SQIVND (reference sequence). For the CDR3, the DNA is TGTGCCAGTGGAGGACAGGGGGTTTACAATGAGCAGTTCTTC. This encodes CASGGQGVYNEQFF.

The J gene is TRBJ2-1, the V gene TRBV29-1; D may be TRBD1 or TRBD2 (5 bases each). From germline, CDR1 is SQVTM and CDR2 ANQGSEA. The CDR3 contains 8 residues. The CDR3 region is CRGDEQFF. DNA of the CDR3: TGCAGGGGGGATGAGCAGTTCTTC.

The V gene is TRBV7-3, the J gene TRBJ2-5, with D possibly matching TRBD2 (5 bases). Germline V gives CDR1 SGHTA, CDR2 FQGTGA. V lost 1 base, J lost 2 bases, and 11 bases lay in between. The CDR3 sequence is 15 residues long. The CDR3 loop is CASSLMAAGQETQYF. The CDR3 nucleotides are TGTGCCAGCAGCTTAATGGCCGCGGGTCAAGAGACCCAGTACTTC.

The rearrangement uses TRBV27 and TRBJ2-1, with 9 bases matching TRBD2. The CDR3 spans 12 residues. J gave up 8 bases and V 5 bases, and 1 base lay outside the gene matches. Germline loops: CDR1 MNHEY, CDR2 SMNVEV (reference sequence). The CDR3 nucleotides read TGTGCCAGCAGTGGCGGGGGGGATGAGCAGTTCTTC. Its translation is CASSGGGDEQFF.

V usage is TRBV7-9 and J usage is TRBJ1-3, with 8 nucleotides matching TRBD1. The CDR3 is made up of 14 amino acids. The trim removed 5 bases at V and 4 bases at J, leaving 4 bases unmatched. Germline V gene data show CDR1 as SEHNR and CDR2 as FQNEAQ (reference sequence). In nucleotides, the CDR3 is TGTGCCAGCAGCCAACAGGGGGTGGGAAACACCATATATTTT. This gives the protein CASSQQGVGNTIYF.

The rearrangement uses TRBV4-1 and TRBJ2-2; D not resolved. Trimming cost V 1 base and J 7 bases, with 10 bases left between them. CDR1 is MGHRA and CDR2 is YSYEKL in the germline V gene. This CDR3 contains 14 residues. The CDR3 sequence is CASSQVGFGGELFF. Here the CDR3 DNA reads TGCGCCAGCAGCCAAGTGGGGTTCGGCGGGGAGCTGTTTTTT.

V and J are TRBV7-6 and TRBJ2-7, with 9 nucleotides matching TRBD2. Germline CDR1 SGHVS, CDR2 FNYEAQ. The V and J ends lost 5 bases and 2 bases, in that order; junction bases with no gene match: 7. CDR3 size: 15 residues. For the CDR3, the DNA is TGTGCCAGCAGCCTTGATAGCGGGAGCGCCTACGAGCAGTACTTC. Translation: CASSLDSGSAYEQYF.

The rearrangement uses TRBV4-1 and TRBJ1-5; TRBD1 aligns across 7 bases. The CDR3 is 15 residues long. Germline loops: CDR1 MGHRA, CDR2 YSYEKL. Germline trimming cut 5 bases from V and 5 bases from J; bases unmatched to any gene: 9. The CDR3: CASSATGISYQPQHF. The CDR3 nucleotides are TGCGCCAGCAGCGCGACAGGGATCTCTTATCAGCCCCAGCATTTT.

The CDR3 DNA sequence: TGTGCCAGCAGTTTAGCGGGGGTCAACAATGAGCAGTTCTTC. Protein sequence: CASSLAGVNNEQFF. The gene calls are TRBV27 and TRBJ2-1, with TRBD2 matching 7 bases. The junction had 3 bases not matched to a gene; V was cut back by 2 bases and J by 5 bases. The CDR3 covers 14 residues. Germline CDR1 MNHEY, CDR2 SMNVEV (reference sequence).

CDR3 nucleotide sequence: TGTGCCAGCAGCCCAGGGACCGGGGGCCTCGAAAATGAGCAGTTCTTC. Its translation is CASSPGTGGLENEQFF. J is TRBJ2-1 and V is TRBV11-2; the D call may be TRBD1 or TRBD2 (6 bases each). Trimming took 5 bases from V and 7 from J, leaving 21 bases between them. Germline V gives CDR1 SGHAT, CDR2 FQNNGV. This CDR3 spans 16 amino acids.

The chain has TRBV19 and TRBJ2-5, with 7 nucleotides matching TRBD2. The germline V gene encodes CDR1 LNHDA and CDR2 SQIVND (reference sequence). The CDR3 covers 14 residues. V was pared by 4 bases and J by 2 bases, with 4 bases of the junction left unmatched. The CDR3: CASSSGGGQETQYF. The CDR3 nucleotides read TGTGCCAGTAGTAGCGGGGGAGGGCAAGAGACCCAGTACTTC.

The rearrangement links TRBV28 to TRBJ1-5; tentatively, D is TRBD1 (6 bases). The ends were cut back, 4 bases at V and 2 bases at J, with 9 bases in the middle. From germline, CDR1 is MDHEN and CDR2 SYDVKM. CDR3 length: 14 residues. The CDR3, as DNA: TGTGCCAGCAGTTCCAGACAGGGCAATCAGCCCCAGCATTTT. Translation gives CASSSRQGNQPQHF. Full variable domain (missing parts from reference TRBV28 and TRBJ1-5): DVKVTQSSRYLVKRTGEKVFLECVQDMDHENMFWYRQDPGLGLRLIYFSYDVKMKEKGDIPEGYSVSREKKERFSLILESASTNQTSMYLCASSSRQGNQPQHFGDGTRLSIL.

The V call is TRBV27, the J call TRBJ1-1; TRBD1 matches at 10 bases. The CDR3 is 14 residues long. V lost 5 bases and J lost 4; bases outside the gene matches: 4. Germline values: CDR1 MNHEY, CDR2 SMNVEV (reference sequence). For the CDR3, the DNA is TGTGCCAGCAGTGTCGACAGGGGGCCCACTGAAGCTTTCTTT. It specifies CASSVDRGPTEAFF.

The rearrangement uses TRBV5-6 and TRBJ1-5; D is undetermined. Trimming left V 0 bases short and J 9 bases short, with 7 bases between. This CDR3 has 12 amino acids. Germline assignment: CDR1 SGHDT and CDR2 YYEEEE. The CDR3 loop is CASSLEVGPQHF. CDR3 nucleotides: TGTGCCAGCAGCTTGGAAGTTGGGCCCCAGCATTTT.

The chain joins TRBV6-1 to TRBJ2-5, with D possibly being TRBD1 (6 bases). This CDR3 has 12 amino acids. V shed 1 base and J shed 7 bases, with 7 bases lying between them. CDR1 is MNHNS, CDR2 SASEGT, per germline. The CDR3 region is CASSEEGVTQYF. The CDR3 DNA follows: TGTGCCAGCAGTGAAGAGGGGGTGACCCAGTACTTC.

The genes are TRBV7-3 and TRBJ2-1; D remains ambiguous. Germline values: CDR1 SGHTA, CDR2 FQGTGA. Trimming left V 5 bases short and J 0 bases short, with 8 bases between. This CDR3 comprises 14 residues. CDR3 residues: CASSETDSYNEQFF. The CDR3 DNA sequence: TGTGCCAGCAGCGAGACTGACTCCTACAATGAGCAGTTCTTC.

This sequence joins TRBV7-9 and TRBJ1-3; D unclear. The CDR3 runs to 14 residues. Trimming left V 7 bases short and J 2 bases short, with 12 bases between. Per germline, CDR1 SEHNR and CDR2 FQNEAQ (reference sequence). The CDR3 nucleotides are TGTGCCAGCACTCCAACCTGGGCTGGAAACACCATATATTTT. Translated, it gives CASTPTWAGNTIYF.

The rearrangement uses TRBV5-6 and TRBJ2-3, with 7 bases identical to TRBD2. Germline V CDR1 and CDR2: SGHDT, YYEEEE. The trim removed 5 bases at V and 3 bases at J, leaving 9 bases unmatched. The CDR3 sequence is 15 residues long. CDR3 DNA: TGTGCCAGCAGAGACTACCCGGGAGGAACAGATACGCAGTATTTT. It is translated as CASRDYPGGTDTQYF.